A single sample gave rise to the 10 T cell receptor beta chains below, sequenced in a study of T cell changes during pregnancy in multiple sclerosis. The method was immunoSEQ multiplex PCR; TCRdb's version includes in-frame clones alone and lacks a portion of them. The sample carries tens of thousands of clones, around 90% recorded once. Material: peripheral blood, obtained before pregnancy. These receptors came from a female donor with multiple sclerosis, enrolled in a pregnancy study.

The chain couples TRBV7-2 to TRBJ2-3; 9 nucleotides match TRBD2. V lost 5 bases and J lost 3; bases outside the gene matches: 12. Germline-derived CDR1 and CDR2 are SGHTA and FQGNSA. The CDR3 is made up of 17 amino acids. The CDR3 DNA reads TGTGCCAGCAGCCCGAGGCGGCTAGCGGGGCTGACAGATACGCAGTATTTT. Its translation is CASSPRRLAGLTDTQYF.

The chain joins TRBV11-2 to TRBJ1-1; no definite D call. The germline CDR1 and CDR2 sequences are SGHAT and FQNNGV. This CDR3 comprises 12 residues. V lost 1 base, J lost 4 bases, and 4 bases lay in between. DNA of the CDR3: TGTGCCAGCAGCTTAGTCGGCACTGAAGCTTTCTTT. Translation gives CASSLVGTEAFF.

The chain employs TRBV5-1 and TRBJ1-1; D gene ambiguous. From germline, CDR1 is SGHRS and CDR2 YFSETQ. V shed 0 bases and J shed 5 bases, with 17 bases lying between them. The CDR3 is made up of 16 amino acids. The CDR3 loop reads CASSLGNIVSGTEAFF. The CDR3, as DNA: TGCGCCAGCAGCTTGGGCAATATTGTATCCGGGACTGAAGCTTTCTTT.

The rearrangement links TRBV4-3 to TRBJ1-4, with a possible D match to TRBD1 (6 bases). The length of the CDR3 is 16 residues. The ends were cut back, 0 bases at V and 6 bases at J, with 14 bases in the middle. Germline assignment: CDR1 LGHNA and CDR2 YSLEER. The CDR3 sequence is CASSQDHRADDEKLFF. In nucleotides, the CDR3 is TGCGCCAGCAGCCAAGATCACAGGGCGGATGATGAAAAACTGTTTTTT.

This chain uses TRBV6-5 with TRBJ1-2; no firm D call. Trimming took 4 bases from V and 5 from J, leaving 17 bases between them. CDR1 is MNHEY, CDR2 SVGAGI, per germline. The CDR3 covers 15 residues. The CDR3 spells CASSSPGSPGYGYTF. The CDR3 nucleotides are TGTGCCAGCAGTTCGCCCGGGTCGCCGGGGTATGGCTACACCTTC.

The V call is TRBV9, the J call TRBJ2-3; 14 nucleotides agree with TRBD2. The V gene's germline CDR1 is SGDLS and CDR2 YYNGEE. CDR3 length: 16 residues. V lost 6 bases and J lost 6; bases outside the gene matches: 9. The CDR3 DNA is TGTGCCAGCAACCCGACTAGCGGGGGGGCCGTCGATACGCAGTATTTT. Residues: CASNPTSGGAVDTQYF.

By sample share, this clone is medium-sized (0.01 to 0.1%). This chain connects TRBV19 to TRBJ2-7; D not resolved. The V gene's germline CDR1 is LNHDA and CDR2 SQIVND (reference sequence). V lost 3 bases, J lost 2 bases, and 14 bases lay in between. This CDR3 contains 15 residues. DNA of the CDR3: TGTGCCAGTAGTATGATTGACGGCGAGGCCTACGAGCAGTACTTC. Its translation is CASSMIDGEAYEQYF.

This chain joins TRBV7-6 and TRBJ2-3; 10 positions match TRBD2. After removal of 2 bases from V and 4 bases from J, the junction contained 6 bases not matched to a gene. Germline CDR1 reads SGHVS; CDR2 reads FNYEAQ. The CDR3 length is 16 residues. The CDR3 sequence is CASSLIAGGRPDTQYF. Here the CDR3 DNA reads TGTGCCAGCAGCTTAATAGCGGGGGGAAGACCAGATACGCAGTATTTT.

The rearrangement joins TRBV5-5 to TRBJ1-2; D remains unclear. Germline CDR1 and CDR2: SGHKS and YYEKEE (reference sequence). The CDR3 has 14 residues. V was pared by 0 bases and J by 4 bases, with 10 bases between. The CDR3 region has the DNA TGTGCCAGCAGCTTGGGCGCGGGGATCTATGGCTACACCTTC. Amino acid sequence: CASSLGAGIYGYTF. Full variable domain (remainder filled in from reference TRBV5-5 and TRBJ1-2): DAGVTQSPTHLIKTRGQQVTLRCSPISGHKSVSWYQQVLGQGPQFIFQYYEKEERGRGNFPDRFSARQFPNYSSELNVNALLLGDSALYLCASSLGAGIYGYTFGSGTRLTVV.

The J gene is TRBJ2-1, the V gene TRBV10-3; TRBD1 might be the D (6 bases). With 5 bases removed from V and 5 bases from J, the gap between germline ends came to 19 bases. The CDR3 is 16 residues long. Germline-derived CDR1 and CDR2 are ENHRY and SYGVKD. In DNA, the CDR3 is TGTGCCATCAGTCTAAAGAATTGGACAGTGAACAATGAGCAGTTCTTC. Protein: CAISLKNWTVNNEQFF.